This entry features one T cell receptor (beta chain) sequence. Antigen: not known. This sample was taken from a study of T cell responses to AZD1222 COVID-19 vaccine. Study-wide findings and caveats: Among the donors, most were white British and more were female, and clonal diversity was possibly underestimated. Increased Spike-specific TCR breadth and depth were observed after two AZD1222 doses.

CDR3 size: 14 residues. Germline lookup yields CDR1 SGHVS and CDR2 FQNEAQ. V shed 5 bases and J 1 base; nucleotides not matched to a gene: 3. Data came from immunoSEQ multiplex PCR; TCRdb stores just in-frame clones and leaves some out. Of 70,000 to 85,000 clones in the sample, approximately 90% are singletons; the top ten hold more than 2%. This rearrangement joins TRBV7-8 to TRBJ1-1; 8 bases match TRBD1. The starting material was peripheral blood, obtained on day 0 of AZD1222 vaccination. This TCR was sampled from an adult in good health. CDR3 amino acids: CASSLGTGNTEAFF. The CDR3 DNA sequence: TGTGCCAGCAGCCTTGGGACAGGGAACACTGAAGCTTTCTTT.